The 11 T cell receptor beta chains below come from one sample, sequenced in a study of blood T cell repertoires in COVID-19. The table came from immunoSEQ multiplex PCR; TCRdb's copy has only in-frame clones and leaves some out. The sample includes about 70,000 clones, over 75% of them seen just once. The specimen was peripheral blood. These receptors were taken from a human donor in a cohort sampled during active COVID-19.

This chain joins TRBV7-2 and TRBJ2-2; tentative D call: TRBD1 (6 bases). Germline CDR1 SGHTA, CDR2 FQGNSA. Trimming took 6 bases from V and 0 from J, leaving 14 bases between them. The CDR3 consists of 16 residues. CDR3 loop: CASRKQGPTNTGELFF. Here the CDR3 DNA reads TGTGCCAGCAGAAAACAGGGCCCCACGAACACCGGGGAGCTGTTTTTT.

The chain carries TRBV5-1 and TRBJ1-1; D might be TRBD1 (5 bases). Germline-derived CDR1 and CDR2 are SGHRS and YFSETQ. V dropped 0 bases and J dropped 0 bases, with 6 bases sitting between them. The CDR3 contains 14 residues. This CDR3 is CASSLDRMNTEAFF. CDR3 bases: TGCGCCAGCAGCTTGGACAGGATGAACACTGAAGCTTTCTTT.

V usage is TRBV3-1 (or the pseudogene TRBV3-2) and J usage is TRBJ1-1; possible D gene TRBD1, 6 bases. Per germline, CDR1 LGHDT and CDR2 YNNKEL (reference sequence). The CDR3 runs 14 residues. V was cut by 5 bases and J by 4 bases, with 14 bases left in between. The CDR3: CASSFLGAGTEAFF. As DNA, the CDR3 is TGTGCCAGCAGCTTTCTGGGGGCAGGCACTGAAGCTTTCTTT.

The V gene is TRBV5-1, the J gene TRBJ2-7, with D possibly TRBD1 on 6 matching bases. The CDR3 covers 16 residues. Germline-derived CDR1 and CDR2 are SGHRS and YFSETQ. V was trimmed by 4 bases and J by 3 bases, leaving 20 bases between them. In DNA, the CDR3 is TGCGCCAGCAGCCCGGCCCTTGGACAGAGCAACTACGAGCAGTACTTC. Protein sequence: CASSPALGQSNYEQYF.

The chain employs TRBV24-1 and TRBJ2-1; 12 nucleotides align to TRBD2. V was pared by 3 bases and J by 8 bases, with 7 bases of the junction left unmatched. The germline V gene has CDR1 KGHDR and CDR2 SFDVKD. The CDR3 sequence is 16 residues long. This CDR3 is CATSDPSGGAIDEQFF. The DNA of the CDR3 is TGTGCCACCAGTGATCCTAGCGGGGGGGCCATCGATGAGCAGTTCTTC.

V is TRBV5-1 and J is TRBJ1-4; 8 bases agree with TRBD1. CDR3 length: 16 residues. Germline CDR1 reads SGHRS; CDR2 reads YFSETQ. J was trimmed by 3 bases and V by 4 bases; bases with no gene match: 8. In nucleotides, the CDR3 is TGCGCCAGCAGCGGAATACCGGGACAGGCTAATGAAAAACTGTTTTTT. Its translation: CASSGIPGQANEKLFF.

The chain recombines TRBV5-6 with TRBJ1-4; unclear D gene. This CDR3 contains 13 residues. Germline lookup yields CDR1 SGHDT and CDR2 YYEEEE. Trimming pared 4 bases from V and 4 bases from J, leaving 8 bases between. DNA of the CDR3: TGTGCCAGCAGCCACTCTAATAATGAAAAACTGTTTTTT. As protein: CASSHSNNEKLFF. Full variable domain (remainder filled in from reference TRBV5-6 and TRBJ1-4): DAGVTQSPTHLIKTRGQQVTLRCSPKSGHDTVSWYQQALGQGPQFIFQYYEEEERQRGNFPDRFSGHQFPNYSSELNVNALLLGDSALYLCASSHSNNEKLFFGSGTQLSVL.

A single count supports this clone. The chain joins TRBV20-1 to TRBJ1-1; 8 nucleotides align to TRBD1. This CDR3 is 11 amino acids long. V lost 5 bases and J lost 8; bases outside the gene matches: 4. The V gene's germline CDR1 is DFQATT and CDR2 SNEGSKA (reference sequence). The DNA of the CDR3 is TGCAGTGCTTATAGGACAGGGGAAGCTTTCTTT. It translates to CSAYRTGEAFF.

The chain recombines TRBV9 with TRBJ1-1, with D unclear. Trimming pared 4 bases from V and 0 bases from J, leaving 16 bases between. Germline values: CDR1 SGDLS, CDR2 YYNGEE. The CDR3 has 16 residues. CDR3 sequence (DNA): TGTGCCAGCAGCAGGTGGTCGGGTACCATGAACACTGAAGCTTTCTTT. Its protein is CASSRWSGTMNTEAFF. Filled out from reference TRBV9 and TRBJ1-1, the complete variable domain reads DSGVTQTPKHLITATGQRVTLRCSPRSGDLSVYWYQQSLDQGLQFLIQYYNGEERAKGNILERFSAQQFPDLHSELNLSSLELGDSALYFCASSRWSGTMNTEAFFGQGTRLTVV.

This clone has just one count. J is TRBJ2-1 and V is TRBV3-1 (or the pseudogene TRBV3-2); 9 bases are shared with TRBD1. Germline CDR1 is LGHDT and CDR2 is YNNKEL (reference sequence). Trimming cost V 4 bases and J 2 bases; bases outside gene matches: 3. This CDR3 contains 15 residues. The CDR3 DNA reads as TGTGCCAGCAGCCCCCGGGACAGGGCCTACAATGAGCAGTTCTTC. Its translation: CASSPRDRAYNEQFF.

V usage is TRBV11-2 and J usage is TRBJ1-3, with unresolved D. The V gene's germline CDR1 is SGHAT and CDR2 FQNNGV. The CDR3 length is 16 residues. The V and J ends lost 1 base and 1 base respectively, with 11 bases between them. The CDR3 protein is CASSLVGTASGNTIYF. DNA of the CDR3: TGTGCCAGCAGCTTAGTAGGTACAGCTTCTGGAAACACCATATATTTT.